Following are 5 T cell receptor beta chains from one sample sequenced in a study of T-cell memory formation after mild COVID-19. Each CDR3 protein gets one entry after TCRdb re-called the 5' RACE reads with MiXCR. The table lists fewer than 350,000 distinct CDR3 sequences, about a sixth of them singletons, with around 24% in the top ten. Sequencing was performed on PBMCs or a T cell subset sorted from them (not recorded which). The receptors derive from a man between 18 and 29 years old who had mild COVID-19 (a few samples of this study predate the infection). Cell type and time point are not known.

On this clonotype: This may arise from a read error, as a much more abundant clone is one base away. This chain uses TRBV12-3 or TRBV12-4 with TRBJ2-5; D gene unclear. V lost 2 bases and J lost 5, with 3 bases in between. CDR3 length: 11 residues. The CDR3 protein is CASSLFETQYF. CDR3 DNA: TGTGCCAGCAGTTTATTTGAGACCCAGTACTTC.

This chain joins TRBV18 and TRBJ1-3, with D unresolved. CDR1 and CDR2 from the germline V gene are KGHSH and LQKENI. This CDR3 comprises 16 residues. Trimming removed 3 bases at V and 0 bases at J, with 12 bases between. CDR3 residues: CASSPNTVTSGNTIYF. The CDR3 region has the DNA TGTGCCAGCTCACCTAACACAGTAACCTCTGGAAACACCATATATTTT.

The V and J genes are TRBV7-9 and TRBJ1-5; the match to TRBD1 covers 11 bases. Germline V gene sequence: CDR1 SEHNR, CDR2 FQNEAQ (reference sequence). The CDR3 runs 14 residues. V dropped 5 bases and J dropped 5; count of bases not matched to a gene: 2. The CDR3 reads CASSGTGGDQPQHF. CDR3 sequence (DNA): TGTGCCAGCAGCGGGACAGGGGGAGATCAGCCCCAGCATTTT.

CDR3 protein: CSARGERGTYEQYF. In DNA form, the CDR3 reads TGCAGTGCTAGAGGGGAGCGGGGGACCTACGAGCAGTACTTC. The rearrangement uses TRBV20-1 and TRBJ2-7; TRBD2 matches 8 bases. The J segment lost 2 bases and the V segment lost 1 base, leaving 4 bases of the junction unmatched. Germline values: CDR1 DFQATT, CDR2 SNEGSKA (reference sequence). The CDR3 runs to 14 residues.

CDR3 sequence: CAIRGGGHKDTQYF. The CDR3 DNA reads as TGTGCCATACGCGGGGGGGGGCATAAAGATACGCAGTATTTT. This chain joins TRBV6-1 and TRBJ2-3, with 9 bases matching TRBD2. CDR3 size: 14 residues. The J segment lost 5 bases and the V segment lost 10 bases, leaving 10 bases of the junction unmatched. The V gene's germline CDR1 is MNHNS and CDR2 SASEGT.